This is a list of T cell receptor beta chains from one sample in a study of beta chain features in type 1 diabetes. Assay used: immunoSEQ multiplex PCR; TCRdb lists only in-frame clones, some missing. Here the sample spans about 930,000 clones, about a sixth being singletons. Source material: naive CD4+ T cells from blood. These receptors originate from a woman between 18 and 30 years old in good health. The CDR3 runs from the conserved cysteine through the conserved F or W. Fields, in order: V gene, J gene, CDR3 protein.

TRBV18,TRBJ2-6,CASSPNSGANVLTF
TRBV6-6,TRBJ2-2,CASFRGTANTGELFF
TRBV27,TRBJ2-7,CASSFGPAGGPYEQYF
TRBV10-3,TRBJ2-2,CAIRGTSGTGELFF
TRBV6-6,TRBJ2-5,CASSYGFLGGQETQYF
TRBV4-3,TRBJ2-2,CASSQERRGQLFF
TRBV10-2,TRBJ2-7,CASSAPAGGKYEQYF
TRBV7-2,TRBJ2-1,CASSFRRSSYNEQFF
TRBV18,TRBJ2-1,CASSRHGEQFF
TRBV25-1,TRBJ2-3,CASSEYVRSDTQYF
TRBV20-1,TRBJ1-4,CSAMREKLFF
TRBV18,TRBJ2-4,CASSTQIKDIQYF
TRBV2,TRBJ2-7,CASAANYEQYF
TRBV27,TRBJ2-2,CASSAPGQGRPGELFF